The clone carrying this T cell receptor beta chain turned up a few times. Its antigen is as yet unknown. Trimming cost V 4 bases and J 3 bases, with 9 bases left between them. Looked up from germline, CDR1 is MNHEY and CDR2 is SVGAGI. There are 13 residues in the CDR3. PCR was performed using 60 Vbeta and 13 Jbeta primers. Sequenced by immunoSEQ multiplex PCR; TCRdb stores in-frame clones only, minus some. The table records approximately 130,000 clones, about 82% of them present only once. The data stem from a study of cytomegalovirus exposure and HLA in healthy donors. Overall study context: Genetic ancestry analysis placed around 76% of the 300 to 400 donors that were genotyped in the Caucasian-associated cluster. General study results and limits: Previous analysis showed most TCR beta V segments were productive about 87% or about 30% of the time. Cytomegalovirus association was assigned to approximately 180 TCR beta chains.

The J gene is TRBJ2-5, the V gene TRBV6-5, with a weak D call TRBD2 (5 bases). Material: PBMCs. The clonotype was recovered from a female donor in good health and CMV-seropositive. The CDR3: CASSWVGEETQYF. The CDR3 DNA reads as TGTGCCAGCAGTTGGGTGGGAGAAGAGACCCAGTACTTC.